Listed below are T cell receptor beta chains from one sample, sequenced in a study of blood T cell repertoires in COVID-19. Generated by immunoSEQ multiplex PCR, the TCRdb table keeps only in-frame clones and is missing some. Counted here are 300,000 to 400,000 clones, around 86% occurring once; the ten biggest clones make up approximately 4.4%. The sample consisted of PBMCs or T cells enriched from blood (not recorded which). The receptors shown here come from a woman aged 40 to 50 with acute COVID-19. The CDR3 runs from the conserved cysteine through the conserved F or W. The D gene is left open where the match is weak. Clone size is stated in some rows and not others, as once, few, many or a class when expanded.

v_gene,abundance,j_gene,d_gene,CDR3aa,CDR3nt
TRBV7-2,.,TRBJ1-1,.,CASSYQGSTEAFF,TGTGCCAGCAGCTACCAGGGCAGCACTGAAGCTTTCTTT
TRBV5-1,.,TRBJ1-2,.,CASRPIDRPGEGYTF,TGCGCCAGCAGACCCATCGACAGGCCAGGAGAGGGCTACACCTTC
TRBV2,.,TRBJ1-1,TRBD1,CASMVQGITEAFF,TGTGCCAGCATGGTACAGGGGATAACTGAAGCTTTCTTT
TRBV6-5,.,TRBJ1-5,TRBD1,CASRRTGRNQPQHF,TGTGCCAGCAGACGGACAGGGAGGAATCAGCCCCAGCATTTT
TRBV11-2,.,TRBJ2-7,.,CASSLVTYEQYF,TGTGCCAGCAGCTTAGTCACCTACGAGCAGTACTTC
TRBV12-3/TRBV12-4,.,TRBJ2-1,.,CASSLGSYNEQFF,TGTGCCAGCAGTTTAGGCAGCTACAATGAGCAGTTCTTC
TRBV19,.,TRBJ1-5,.,CASSIGAQERNQPQHF,TGTGCCAGTAGTATAGGAGCACAGGAGCGTAATCAGCCCCAGCATTTT
TRBV28,.,TRBJ2-7,TRBD1,CASMGQVFNYEQYF,TGTGCCAGCATGGGACAGGTGTTTAACTACGAGCAGTACTTC
TRBV15,.,TRBJ2-1,TRBD2,CATSRPGSGILGNEQFF,TGTGCCACCAGTCGTCCTGGAAGCGGGATTTTAGGGAATGAGCAGTTCTTC
TRBV5-1,.,TRBJ2-3,.,CASSLYGWGYTDTQYF,TGCGCCAGCAGCTTGTACGGGTGGGGCTACACAGATACGCAGTATTTT
TRBV5-6,.,TRBJ1-2,TRBD1,CATRTGGSTWYGYTF,TGTGCCACAAGGACAGGGGGGAGCACCTGGTATGGCTACACCTTC
TRBV9,.,TRBJ2-1,TRBD2,CASSVATQTSGRVGEQFF,TGTGCCAGCAGCGTAGCAACCCAGACTAGCGGGAGAGTAGGTGAGCAGTTCTTC
TRBV27,.,TRBJ2-2,TRBD2,CASSLSRDYYTGELFF,TGTGCCAGCAGTTTATCACGGGACTACTACACCGGGGAGCTGTTTTTT
TRBV6-4,few,TRBJ2-1,TRBD2,CASSELAGGLNNEQFF,TGTGCCAGCAGCGAGCTCGCGGGGGGGCTTAACAATGAGCAGTTCTTC
TRBV2,.,TRBJ2-6,.,CASSISRTAGANVLTF,TGTGCCAGCAGTATATCTAGGACAGCTGGGGCCAACGTCCTGACTTTC
TRBV6-5,.,TRBJ2-7,.,CASSYGGFENEQYF,TGTGCCAGCAGTTACGGGGGCTTCGAGAACGAGCAGTACTTC
TRBV7-3,.,TRBJ1-1,.,CASSSDQGYTEAFF,TGTGCCAGCAGCTCCGATCAGGGTTACACTGAAGCTTTCTTT
TRBV5-1,.,TRBJ2-1,TRBD1,CASSLAPGQGYNEQFF,TGCGCCAGCAGCTTGGCCCCGGGACAGGGGTACAATGAGCAGTTCTTC
TRBV5-1,.,TRBJ1-2,TRBD1,CASSLTGEDGYTF,TGCGCCAGCAGCTTGACAGGGGAGGATGGCTACACCTTC
TRBV19,.,TRBJ2-2,.,CASSLRQGGAGELFF,TGTGCCAGTAGTCTCCGACAAGGGGGGGCCGGGGAGCTGTTTTTT
TRBV9,.,TRBJ1-2,.,CASSVGQGYFYGYTF,TGTGCCAGCAGCGTGGGGCAGGGGTACTTTTATGGCTACACCTTC
TRBV19,.,TRBJ1-5,.,CASSIAGTGGGNQPQHF,TGTGCCAGTAGTATAGCCGGCACTGGGGGGGGCAATCAGCCCCAGCATTTT
TRBV2,few,TRBJ2-1,TRBD2,CASSPLRAGDLYNEQFF,TGTGCCAGCAGCCCGTTAAGAGCGGGAGACCTCTACAATGAGCAGTTCTTC
TRBV4-2,.,TRBJ1-6,.,CASSPSHREISPLHF,TGTGCCAGCAGCCCTTCCCACAGAGAGATTTCACCCCTCCACTTT
TRBV4-2,.,TRBJ2-1,TRBD2,CASTPDPAGGINEQFF,TGTGCCAGCACCCCCGACCCAGCGGGAGGGATCAATGAGCAGTTCTTC
TRBV7-3,.,TRBJ1-5,.,CASSFDSGQPQHF,TGTGCCAGCAGCTTTGACAGTGGACAGCCCCAGCATTTT